The 5 T cell receptor beta chains below all came from one sample that was sequenced in a study of T cells in Graves' hyperthyroidism and ophthalmopathy. TCR beta CDR3 sequences were amplified from RNA transcripts. The HTBI primer set drove a first-round RT-PCR of the TCR CDR3. TCRdb analysed the multiplex PCR reads with MiXCR anew, one entry per CDR3 protein. The table records 450,000 to 550,000 distinct CDR3 sequences, roughly 25% of them present only once. Sequences were obtained from blood. These receptors came from a woman aged 25 to 39 with Graves' ophthalmopathy.

This clonotype was seen repeatedly, ten times or more. V and J are TRBV11-3 and TRBJ2-5; either TRBD1 or TRBD2 may fit D (5 bases each). This CDR3 has 14 amino acids. V dropped 4 bases and J dropped 5 bases, with 14 bases sitting between them. Germline CDR1 and CDR2: SGHNT and YENEEA. The CDR3 DNA reads TGTGCCAGCAGCTCTCGGGACCCCGGGGAGACCCAGTACTTC. This encodes CASSSRDPGETQYF.

This clonotype has just a few counts. This sequence joins TRBV6-1 and TRBJ2-7; 8 bases are shared with TRBD2. J lost 0 bases, V lost 5 bases, and 9 bases had no gene match. The CDR3 runs 16 residues. In germline, CDR1 is MNHNS, CDR2 SASEGT. The chain's CDR3 is CASSPGRREDSYEQYF. The CDR3, as DNA: TGTGCCAGCAGTCCAGGGCGGCGGGAGGACTCCTACGAGCAGTACTTC.

To note about this clonotype: A much larger clone is a single base away; this may be a read error. This CDR3 is missing its conserved last phenylalanine or tryptophan, likely due to a read error. This chain links TRBV5-1 with TRBJ1-3; 8 bases are a match to TRBD1. J gave up 3 bases and V 3 bases, and 2 bases lay outside the gene matches. From germline, CDR1 is SGHRS and CDR2 YFSETQ. The CDR3 has 14 amino acids. This CDR3 is CASSSGGGGNTIYV. CDR3 coding DNA: TGCGCCAGCAGCTCAGGGGGCGGTGGAAACACCATATATGTT.

This clonotype was seen ten or more times. The rearrangement joins TRBV29-1 to TRBJ1-1; the match to TRBD1 covers 7 bases. CDR3 size: 13 residues. V trimming: 6 bases; J trimming: 3 bases; junction bases outside the gene matches: 7. Germline lookup yields CDR1 SQVTM and CDR2 ANQGSEA. CDR3 loop: CSVFRQGYTEAFF. The CDR3 bases are TGCAGCGTCTTCCGACAGGGATACACTGAAGCTTTCTTT.

The sample holds a few counts of this clonotype. V is TRBV28 and J is TRBJ2-7; TRBD1 agrees at 12 bases. The CDR3 is made up of 15 amino acids. Germline loops: CDR1 MDHEN, CDR2 SYDVKM. The trim removed 6 bases at V and 5 bases at J, leaving 8 bases unmatched. CDR3 loop: CASSQPGQGAHEQYF. The CDR3 coding sequence is TGTGCCAGCAGCCAACCGGGACAGGGGGCCCACGAGCAGTACTTC.